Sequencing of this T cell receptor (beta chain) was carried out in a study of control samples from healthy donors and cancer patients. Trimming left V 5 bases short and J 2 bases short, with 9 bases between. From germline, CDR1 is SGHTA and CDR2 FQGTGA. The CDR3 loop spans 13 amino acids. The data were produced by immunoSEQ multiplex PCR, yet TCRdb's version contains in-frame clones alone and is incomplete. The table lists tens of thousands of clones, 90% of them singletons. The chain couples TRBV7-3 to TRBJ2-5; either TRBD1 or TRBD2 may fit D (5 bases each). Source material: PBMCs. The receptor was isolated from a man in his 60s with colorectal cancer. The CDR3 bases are TGTGCCAGCAGCCCGGGACGGCAAGAGACCCAGTACTTC. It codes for CASSPGRQETQYF.